This T cell receptor (beta chain) was obtained from a study of glioma-infiltrating T cells after dendritic cell vaccination. This CDR3 spans 15 amino acids. The V gene lost 2 bases and the J gene lost 15 bases, with 20 bases spanning the gap. Germline values: CDR1 MNHEY, CDR2 SVGAGI. Findings and caveats of the study: Survival was not directly related to TCR clonality in these patients.

Profiling relied on immunoSEQ multiplex PCR, and the TCRdb table lists in-frame clones only, not all of them. Of about 36,000 clones listed, about 80% are singletons. About this clone itself: The antigen is not known.

PBMC sampling occurred before vaccination, two weeks after the third dose, and at progression. The specimen comprised blood, sampled before dendritic cell vaccination. This receptor was taken from a human donor with glioblastoma. This chain links TRBV6-5 with TRBJ1-6; weak D call: TRBD1 (5 bases). CDR3 bases: TGTGCCAGCAGTTACGGCGGGATGGGGGGTTCGGGCCTCCACTTT. Translated: CASSYGGMGGSGLHF.